This paragraph covers one TCR beta chain sequence. Its antigen is not known. This sample was included in a study of cytomegalovirus exposure and HLA in healthy donors. At the level of the study: From 150 million to 200 million T cells, an earlier analysis saw approximately 110 million unique TCR beta sequences.

With 60 Vbeta and 13 Jbeta primers, the PCR was carried out. As handled by the study authors: A follow-up analysis tallied approximately 85 million unique TCR beta chains, roughly 11 million shared. Using immunoSEQ multiplex PCR, the repertoire was profiled, and TCRdb retains in-frame clones only, with some absent. The V and J calls and clone size are taken from that table; D and trimming were inferred from the DNA. The repertoire holds some 100,000 clones, approximately 73% seen once, with over 3.5% in the top ten. Study outcomes and limitations: In a later analysis, HLA-C alleles had the fewest associated TCRs, DRB1 alleles the most. An analysis done earlier found most TCR beta V segments productive about 87% or about 30% of the time.

The receptor's source is a woman between 45 and 60 years old in good health and CMV-seropositive. Sequencing was done on a sample of PBMCs.

The CDR3 loop reads CASSLTQAYQETQYF. The CDR3 coding sequence is TGTGCCAGCAGCTTAACCCAAGCGTACCAAGAGACCCAGTACTTC. The chain links TRBV7-3 to TRBJ2-5, with D hard to call. The CDR3 is 15 amino acids. Deletions cut 0 bases from V and 0 bases from J, with 8 bases between. Germline loops: CDR1 SGHTA, CDR2 FQGTGA.